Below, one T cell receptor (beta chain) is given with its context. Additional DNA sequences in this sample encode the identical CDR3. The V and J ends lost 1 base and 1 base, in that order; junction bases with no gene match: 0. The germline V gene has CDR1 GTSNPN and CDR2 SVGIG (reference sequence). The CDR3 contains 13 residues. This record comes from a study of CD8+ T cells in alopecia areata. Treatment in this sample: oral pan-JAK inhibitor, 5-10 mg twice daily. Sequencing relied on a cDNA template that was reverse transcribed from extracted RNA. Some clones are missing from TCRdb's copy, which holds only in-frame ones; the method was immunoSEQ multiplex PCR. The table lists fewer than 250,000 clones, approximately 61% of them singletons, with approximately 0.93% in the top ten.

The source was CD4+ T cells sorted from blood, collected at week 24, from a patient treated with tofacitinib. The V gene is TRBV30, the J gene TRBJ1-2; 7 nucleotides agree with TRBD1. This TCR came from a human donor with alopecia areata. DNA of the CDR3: TGTGCCTGGAGTGGGGACAGTAACTATGGCTACACCTTC. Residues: CAWSGDSNYGYTF.